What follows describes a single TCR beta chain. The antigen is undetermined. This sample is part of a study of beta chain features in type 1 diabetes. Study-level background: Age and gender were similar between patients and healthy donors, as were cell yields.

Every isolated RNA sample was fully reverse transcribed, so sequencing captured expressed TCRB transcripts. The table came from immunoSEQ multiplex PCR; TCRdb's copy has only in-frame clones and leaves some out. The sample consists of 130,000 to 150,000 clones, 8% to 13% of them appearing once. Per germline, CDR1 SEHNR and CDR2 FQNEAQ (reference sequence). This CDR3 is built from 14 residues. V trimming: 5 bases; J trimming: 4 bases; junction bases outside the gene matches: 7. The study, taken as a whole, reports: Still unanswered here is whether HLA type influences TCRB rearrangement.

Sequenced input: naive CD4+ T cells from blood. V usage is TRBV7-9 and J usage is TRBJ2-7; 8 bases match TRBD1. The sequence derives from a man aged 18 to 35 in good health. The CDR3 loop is CASSPGTGRYEQYF. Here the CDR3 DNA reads TGTGCCAGCAGCCCCGGGACAGGACGGTACGAGCAGTACTTC.